A single sample is the source of the 2 T cell receptor beta chains below, sequenced in a study of cytomegalovirus exposure and HLA in healthy donors. It was with 60 Vbeta and 13 Jbeta primers that the PCR ran. TCRdb's copy holds only in-frame clones and misses some; the assay was immunoSEQ multiplex PCR. In the table there are 150,000 to 170,000 clones, approximately 75% of which are singletons. Sequencing was carried out using PBMCs. The receptors originated from a young man in good health and CMV-seronegative.

The genes are TRBV7-9 and TRBJ2-7, with a weak D call TRBD2 (6 bases). Germline V CDR1 and CDR2: SEHNR, FQNEAQ (reference sequence). Trimming took off 3 bases at V and 5 bases at J, with 11 bases between the two ends. The CDR3 has 13 residues. CDR3 coding DNA: TGTGCCAGCAGCTTCAGACTAGTCCACGAGCAGTACTTC. The encoded protein is CASSFRLVHEQYF. The variable domain in full, with the rest retrieved from reference TRBV7-9 and TRBJ2-7, is DTGVSQNPRHKITKRGQNVTFRCDPISEHNRLYWYRQTLGQGPEFLTYFQNEAQLEKSRLLSDRFSAERPKGSFSTLEIQRTEQGDSAMYLCASSFRLVHEQYFGPGTRLTVT.

This clone was seen a few times. This chain joins TRBV19 and TRBJ1-5; D is perhaps TRBD1 (5 bases). Trimming pared 4 bases from V and 9 bases from J, leaving 16 bases between. This CDR3 region has 14 residues. The germline gives CDR1 LNHDA, CDR2 SQIVND (reference sequence). CDR3 sequence reads: CASSTGPVIPPQHF. The CDR3 DNA is TGTGCCAGTAGTACAGGGCCCGTTATCCCGCCCCAGCATTTT.